This T cell receptor (beta chain) derives from a study of OX40 agonist ivuxolimab in advanced cancers. The CDR3 covers 17 residues. Germline V gene data show CDR1 as SGHVS and CDR2 as FQNEAQ. V dropped 4 bases and J dropped 0; count of bases not matched to a gene: 7. Profiled with immunoSEQ multiplex PCR; TCRdb holds only in-frame clones, not every one. The sample holds 25,000 to 35,000 clones, 82% seen once. The sequence was obtained from an adult with an advanced solid tumor such as melanoma, head and neck, liver or kidney cancer. The specimen was CD4+ or CD8+ T cells sorted from blood, collected in a trial of the OX40 agonist ivuxolimab. J is TRBJ2-2 and V is TRBV7-8, with 8 bases fitting TRBD2. The chain's CDR3 is CASSSRPGLANTGELFF. CDR3 in DNA: TGTGCCAGCAGCTCCCGACCGGGACTAGCGAACACCGGGGAGCTGTTTTTT.